The 16 T cell receptor beta chains below were found in one sample sequenced in a study of post-analysis software for immune sequencing data (dated by TCRdb to between 2014 and 2016). Paper-wide results and their limitations: Significantly higher frequencies in patients than in controls were found for five or six TRBV segments, including TRBV5-6, TRBV5-1 and TRBV20-1.

Receptor amplification or capture employed PCR. Sequencing was performed on an Illumina HiSeq 2500. To reduce PCR and sequencing biases, unique molecular identifiers were incorporated into the TCR beta cDNA libraries. TCRdb's own reprocessing of the public reads used fastp at Q25 and MiXCR and kept productive beta chains. Rows with one shared CDR3 protein collapse into an entry with the most common genes and DNA. The sample table holds about 540,000 distinct CDR3 sequences, of which roughly 34% were seen once. The ten largest clones take up around 6.1% of the sample. No cognate antigen is known for these TCRs. Sequencing used blood. Receptors originate from a girl younger than 18 with multiple sclerosis.

Only one count was recorded for this clonotype. V is TRBV5-1 and J is TRBJ1-1; tentative D call: TRBD1 (5 bases). Germline V CDR1 and CDR2: SGHRS, YFSETQ. This CDR3 is 15 amino acids long. V was trimmed by 0 bases and J by 6 bases, leaving 15 bases between them. The CDR3 spells CASSLDVVGEAEAFF. The CDR3 bases are TGCGCCAGCAGCTTGGACGTCGTGGGGGAGGCTGAAGCTTTCTTT.

As DNA, the CDR3 is TGCAGCGTTGGACTTCTGGACAGAACCACCGGGGAGCTGTTTTTT. Translating it yields CSVGLLDRTTGELFF. The gene calls are TRBV29-1 and TRBJ2-2, with D possibly matching TRBD1 (6 bases). Per the germline V gene, CDR1 is SQVTM and CDR2 is ANQGSEA. V lost 4 bases and J lost 4, with 16 bases in between. The CDR3 sequence is 15 residues long.

This clonotype was detected only a few times. As DNA, the CDR3 is TGTGCCAGCAGTGAAGTAGCGGGGGGGCCGAGAGAGACCCAGTACTTC. Translation: CASSEVAGGPRETQYF. The V and J genes are TRBV6-4 and TRBJ2-5, with TRBD2 matching over 11 bases. Germline CDR1 is MRHNA and CDR2 is SNTAGT. There are 16 residues in the CDR3. The trim removed 3 bases at V and 4 bases at J, leaving 7 bases unmatched.

A few counts support this clonotype. The chain has TRBV6-1 and TRBJ1-2; D is ambiguous. The CDR3 totals 13 residues. Germline V CDR1 and CDR2: MNHNS, SASEGT. Trimming took 3 bases from V and 4 from J, leaving 9 bases between them. This chain's CDR3 is CASSEGRFYGYTF. Here the CDR3 DNA reads TGTGCCAGCAGTGAGGGTCGGTTCTATGGCTACACCTTC.

This clonotype appeared a few times. The gene calls are TRBV10-3 and TRBJ1-1; D might be TRBD1 (6 bases). With 0 bases removed from V and 0 bases from J, the gap between germline ends came to 11 bases. Germline CDR1 reads ENHRY; CDR2 reads SYGVKD. The CDR3 loop spans 16 amino acids. In DNA, the CDR3 is TGTGCCATCAGTGAGTCAGGTCAGGGGATGAACACTGAAGCTTTCTTT. Its protein is CAISESGQGMNTEAFF.

The chain employs TRBV5-1 and TRBJ2-5, with 7 bases that match TRBD2. The germline CDR1 and CDR2 sequences are SGHRS and YFSETQ. V lost 3 bases and J lost 3; bases outside the gene matches: 8. CDR3 length equals 15 residues. DNA for the CDR3: TGCGCCAGCAGCTCGCTGGGACTAACGGAAGAGACCCAGTACTTC. This codes for CASSSLGLTEETQYF.

The chain links TRBV28 to TRBJ2-3; TRBD2 is a possible D gene (5 bases). From germline, CDR1 is MDHEN and CDR2 SYDVKM. There are 14 residues in the CDR3. Trimming removed 3 bases at V and 3 bases at J, with 10 bases between. CDR3 sequence (DNA): TGTGCCAGCAGTTTTTCCGGGATGACAGATACGCAGTATTTT. The encoded protein is CASSFSGMTDTQYF.

CDR3 loop: CATAEDRGLNEQFF. For the CDR3, the DNA is TGTGCCACCGCGGAGGACAGGGGGCTCAATGAGCAGTTCTTC. This sequence joins TRBV15 and TRBJ2-1; 11 nucleotides agree with TRBD1. Looked up from germline, CDR1 is LNHNV and CDR2 is YYDKDF (reference sequence). V was clipped by 8 bases and J by 6 bases; unmatched bases: 6. The CDR3 is 14 residues long.

This sequence joins TRBV29-1 and TRBJ2-5; TRBD1 or TRBD2 may be the D gene (5 bases each). The end of the DNA fits TRBJ2-7 better, so the J call may be wrong. Germline V gives CDR1 SQVTM, CDR2 ANQGSEA. The CDR3 has 14 amino acids. The CDR3 DNA is TGCAGCGTTCTAGGGACGGAACTCTCCTACGAGCAGTACTTC. Protein sequence: CSVLGTELSYEQYF.

The V call is TRBV6-2 or TRBV6-3, the J call TRBJ2-3, with 7 bases aligning to TRBD2. This CDR3 region has 16 residues. Germline CDR1 reads MNHEY; CDR2 reads SVGEGT. Germline trimming cut 2 bases from V and 5 bases from J; bases unmatched to any gene: 10. As DNA, the CDR3 is TGTGCCAGCAGTTACCCCCACCCGGGGGGTGGAGATACGCAGTATTTT. Protein product: CASSYPHPGGGDTQYF.

The chain is built from TRBV15 and TRBJ1-1; 7 bases fit TRBD1. Trimming took 3 bases from V and 12 from J; bases not matched to a gene: 10. There are 13 residues in the CDR3. The germline V gene has CDR1 LNHNV and CDR2 YYDKDF (reference sequence). The CDR3 bases are TGTGCCACCAGCAGTCCAACAGGGGTTCGGCCTTTCTTT. This codes for CATSSPTGVRPFF.

This clonotype showed up just a few times. The J gene is TRBJ2-5, the V gene TRBV20-1; 7 positions match TRBD1. CDR1 and CDR2 from the germline V gene are DFQATT and SNEGSKA (reference sequence). The CDR3 runs to 13 residues. Trimming removed 5 bases from V and 0 bases from J; junction bases left unmatched: 3. The CDR3 loop reads CSASTGYQETQYF. The CDR3 bases are TGCAGTGCTTCGACAGGGTACCAAGAGACCCAGTACTTC.

V usage is TRBV20-1 and J usage is TRBJ2-1, with D unresolved. Germline V gene lookup returns CDR1 DFQATT and CDR2 SNEGSKA (reference sequence). The CDR3 loop spans 14 amino acids. V was trimmed by 3 bases and J by 0 bases, leaving 9 bases between them. The CDR3 DNA follows: TGCAGTGCTAGGGGGATTAGCTCCTACAATGAGCAGTTCTTC. Protein product: CSARGISSYNEQFF.

V gene TRBV14 combines with J gene TRBJ2-7, with a tentative D call TRBD1 (6 bases). The CDR3 spans 14 residues. V was clipped by 3 bases and J by 3 bases, with 12 bases between them. CDR1 is SGHDN and CDR2 is FVKESK in the germline V gene. The CDR3: CASSHFDRIYEQYF. The CDR3 region has the DNA TGTGCCAGCAGCCACTTCGACAGGATCTACGAGCAGTACTTC.

This clonotype has a count of ten or more. The chain has TRBV5-6 and TRBJ2-5, with D uncertain. V was shortened by 4 bases and J by 3 bases, with 10 bases between the two germline ends. The CDR3 is made up of 13 amino acids. CDR1 is SGHDT and CDR2 is YYEEEE in the germline V gene. The CDR3 sequence: CASSQNSEETQYF. The CDR3 region has the DNA TGTGCCAGCAGCCAAAACTCAGAAGAGACCCAGTACTTC.

The chain carries TRBV2 and TRBJ2-5; perhaps TRBD2 as D (5 bases). V was clipped by 2 bases and J by 6 bases, with 16 bases between them. The CDR3 contains 15 residues. CDR1 and CDR2 from the germline V gene are SNHLY and FYNNEI. This chain's CDR3 is CASSESARVAQTQYF. As DNA, the CDR3 is TGTGCCAGCAGTGAATCCGCCCGGGTAGCGCAGACCCAGTACTTC.